This T cell receptor (beta chain) was identified during a study of OX40 agonist ivuxolimab in advanced cancers. Germline CDR1 is MGHDK and CDR2 is SYGVNS. The CDR3 extends over 11 amino acids. The V end was cut by 5 bases, the J end by 5 bases, with 7 bases between. The assay was immunoSEQ multiplex PCR, and TCRdb's table has in-frame clones only and misses some. Of some 20,000 clones in the sample, roughly 80% were seen once. The rearrangement uses TRBV25-1 and TRBJ2-7, with no clear D. The sequenced sample was CD4+ or CD8+ T cells sorted from blood, obtained in a trial of the OX40 agonist ivuxolimab. This sequence originates from an adult with an advanced solid tumor such as melanoma, head and neck, liver or kidney cancer. CDR3 DNA sequence: TGTGCCAGCAGTAGTGCCCACGAGCAGTACTTC. Its protein product is CASSSAHEQYF.